This TCR beta chain comes out of a study of post-analysis software for immune sequencing data. Study in general: Clinical courses comprised relapsing-remitting, secondary progressive and progressive-relapsing multiple sclerosis. Findings and limits, study-wide: Those with multiple sclerosis, the patient group, showed significantly lower normalized Chao1 diversity than controls. Batch-mates among the samples co-clustered strongly by F measure. In patients, TRBV5-6, TRBV5-1 and TRBV20-1 belonged to five TRBV segments found more frequently than in controls.

This CDR3 spans 15 amino acids. With V trimmed by 0 bases and J by 9 bases, 7 bases remained unmatched. Germline CDR1 is KGHSH and CDR2 is LQKENI. To note about this clonotype: Antigen unknown.

Built from TCR beta cDNA, the libraries had unique molecular identifiers in them. From around 0.96 to 9.9 million T cells, hundreds of thousands of cDNA molecules were obtained. TCRdb redid the calling of the PCR reads with MiXCR, one entry per CDR3 protein. Seen here are roughly 600,000 distinct CDR3 sequences, roughly 40% observed once, and the top ten hold roughly 1.7%. This receptor was taken from a girl aged 10 to 17 with multiple sclerosis. The sample consisted of blood. The genes are TRBV18 and TRBJ2-1; 8 bases match TRBD2. The CDR3 coding sequence is TGTGCCAGCTCACCACCGAGTAGCGGGGCTGCTGAGCAGTTCTTC. Protein: CASSPPSSGAAEQFF.